This entry features one TCR beta chain sequence. Profiling relied on immunoSEQ multiplex PCR, and the TCRdb table lists in-frame clones only, not all of them. The sample shows about 270,000 clones, roughly nine tenths of them seen only once. The data stem from a study of blood T cell repertoires in COVID-19. Study details: The analysed material was cDNA or gDNA that came from T cells, B-cell-depleted T cells, or PBMCs.

The sequence came from a woman in her forties or fifties who had recovered from COVID-19. The specimen sequenced was PBMCs or T cells enriched from blood (not recorded which).

The CDR3 DNA reads as TGTGCCAGCAGCTTAACGGGACAGGCGAACACTGAAGCTTTCTTT. It is translated as CASSLTGQANTEAFF. This chain connects TRBV7-3 to TRBJ1-1; TRBD1 matches 8 bases. This CDR3 is 15 amino acids long. Germline V gene lookup returns CDR1 SGHTA and CDR2 FQGTGA. The J segment lost 1 base and the V segment lost 0 bases, leaving 1 base of the junction unmatched.